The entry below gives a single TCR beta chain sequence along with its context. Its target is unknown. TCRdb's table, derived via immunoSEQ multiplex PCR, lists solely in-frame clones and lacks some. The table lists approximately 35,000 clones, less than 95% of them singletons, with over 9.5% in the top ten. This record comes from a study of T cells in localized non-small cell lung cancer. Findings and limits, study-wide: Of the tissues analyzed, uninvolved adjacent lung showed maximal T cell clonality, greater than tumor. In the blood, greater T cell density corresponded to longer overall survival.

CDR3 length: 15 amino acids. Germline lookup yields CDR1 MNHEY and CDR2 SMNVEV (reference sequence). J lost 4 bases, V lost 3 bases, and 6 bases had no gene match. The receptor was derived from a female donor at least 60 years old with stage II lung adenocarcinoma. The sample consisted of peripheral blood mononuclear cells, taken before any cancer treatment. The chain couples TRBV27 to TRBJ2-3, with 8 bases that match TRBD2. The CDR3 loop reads CASSLGGGFADTQYF. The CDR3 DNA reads TGTGCCAGCAGTTTGGGCGGGGGGTTCGCAGATACGCAGTATTTT.